The 23 T cell receptor beta chains given below trace back to one sample, sequenced in a study of T-cell reconstitution after alpha-beta-depleted transplantation in children. Researchers prepared the TCRbeta library using unique molecular identifiers, the study reports. TCRdb passed the PCR reads through MiXCR, listing each CDR3 protein once. Of approximately 350,000 distinct CDR3 sequences in the sample, less than 15% were seen once. Here the sequenced sample was PBMCs, taken from the stem cell graft. These receptors were taken from a human donor who donated a stem cell graft to a child with Fanconi anemia.

The genes are TRBV4-3 and TRBJ2-3; 9 positions match TRBD2. This CDR3 spans 18 amino acids. The trim removed 0 bases at V and 2 bases at J, leaving 9 bases unmatched. Per germline, CDR1 LGHNA and CDR2 YSLEER. CDR3 sequence (DNA): TGCGCCAGCAGCCAAGAGGAGCGACTAGCGGAACTCACAGATACGCAGTATTTT. Its protein product is CASSQEERLAELTDTQYF.

This clonotype appeared a few times. This rearrangement joins TRBV24-1 to TRBJ2-5, with D perhaps matching TRBD1 (6 bases). Per the germline V gene, CDR1 is KGHDR and CDR2 is SFDVKD. Trimming removed 7 bases from V and 5 bases from J, with 16 bases in between. This CDR3 spans 14 amino acids. The CDR3: CATSDSGTRETQYF. CDR3 nucleotides: TGTGCCACCAGCGACTCTGGGACACGGGAGACCCAGTACTTC.

The CDR3 reads CASSPWGISTDTQYF. The CDR3 nucleotides are TGTGCCAGCAGCCCTTGGGGGATTAGCACAGATACGCAGTATTTT. The gene calls are TRBV7-9 and TRBJ2-3, with D tentatively TRBD1 or TRBD2 (5 bases each). CDR3 length equals 15 residues. V lost 5 bases, J lost 0 bases, and 12 bases lay in between. CDR1 and CDR2 from the germline V gene are SEHNR and FQNEAQ (reference sequence).

This clonotype was recorded many times. V usage is TRBV7-6 and J usage is TRBJ2-3, with D perhaps TRBD1 or TRBD2 (6 bases each). This CDR3 is built from 14 residues. Deletions cut 0 bases from V and 6 bases from J, with 10 bases between. Germline loops: CDR1 SGHVS, CDR2 FNYEAQ. The CDR3 DNA sequence: TGTGCCAGCAGCTTAGCGGGGGGCGGGGATACGCAGTATTTT. It is translated as CASSLAGGGDTQYF.

This clonotype was observed at least ten times. The J gene is TRBJ2-1, the V gene TRBV25-1, with D perhaps assigned TRBD1 or TRBD2 (5 bases each). Trimming removed 5 bases from V and 9 bases from J, with 20 bases in between. Germline CDR1 reads MGHDK; CDR2 reads SYGVNS. The CDR3 has 15 amino acids. This CDR3 is CASSTPLGDGGEQFF. The DNA for the CDR3 is TGTGCCAGCAGTACCCCCCTCGGGGACGGCGGTGAGCAGTTCTTC. Full variable domain (rest looked up from reference TRBV25-1 and TRBJ2-1): EADIYQTPRYLVIGTGKKITLECSQTMGHDKMYWYQQDPGMELHLIHYSYGVNSTEKGDLSSESTVSRIRTEHFPLTLESARPSHTSQYLCASSTPLGDGGEQFFGPGTRLTVL.

The rearrangement uses TRBV24-1 and TRBJ2-1; 10 bases line up with TRBD1. The CDR3 is made up of 18 amino acids. Germline CDR1 is KGHDR and CDR2 is SFDVKD. Trimming at V came to 3 bases and at J to 7 bases, leaving 14 bases not matched to a gene. CDR3 DNA sequence: TGTGCCACCAGTGATGGATGGCCGGGACAGGGGACCCCTAATGAGCAGTTCTTC. Amino acids: CATSDGWPGQGTPNEQFF.

This sequence joins TRBV4-3 and TRBJ2-2; weak D call: TRBD1 (6 bases). Germline CDR1 LGHNA, CDR2 YSLEER. CDR3 length: 17 amino acids. The V and J ends lost 4 bases and 2 bases respectively, with 17 bases between them. In nucleotides, the CDR3 is TGCGCCAGCAGCCGAACGGCGGCCGGGACAAACACCGGGGAGCTGTTTTTT. This encodes CASSRTAAGTNTGELFF.

This clonotype occurred a few times. The DNA for the CDR3 is TGCGCCACAGGGCCGGCAGGGTTGGATGGCTACACCTTC. Amino acids: CATGPAGLDGYTF. The V and J genes are TRBV5-1 and TRBJ1-2, with a weak D call TRBD1 (5 bases). V was trimmed by 9 bases and J by 6 bases, leaving 18 bases between them. CDR3 size: 13 residues. In germline, CDR1 is SGHRS, CDR2 YFSETQ.

The chain couples TRBV4-2 to TRBJ2-1; 12 nucleotides agree with TRBD2. This CDR3 is built from 18 residues. The V segment lost 2 bases and the J segment 3 bases; nucleotides outside the gene matches: 8. The germline V gene has CDR1 LGHNA and CDR2 YNFKEQ. The CDR3 region is CASSQLAGGIAFYNEQFF. The CDR3 nucleotides are TGTGCCAGCAGCCAACTAGCGGGGGGGATTGCCTTCTACAATGAGCAGTTCTTC.

The rearrangement links TRBV12-3 or TRBV12-4 to TRBJ1-4, with D hard to call. The CDR3 is made up of 14 amino acids. V lost 7 bases and J 7 bases, leaving 16 bases between the germline ends. As DNA, the CDR3 is TGTGCCAGCACCTCGTGGGTCGACGGTGAAAAACTGTTTTTT. This sequence encodes CASTSWVDGEKLFF.

There are many counts of this clonotype. The V call is TRBV9, the J call TRBJ2-1, with 13 bases aligning to TRBD2. In germline, CDR1 is SGDLS, CDR2 YYNGEE. J was trimmed by 4 bases and V by 3 bases; bases with no gene match: 7. The CDR3 loop spans 17 amino acids. Here the CDR3 reads CASSDSGTSGEYNEQFF. As DNA, the CDR3 is TGTGCCAGCAGCGATTCCGGGACTAGCGGGGAATACAATGAGCAGTTCTTC.

The V gene is TRBV10-1, the J gene TRBJ2-5; TRBD1 might be the D (5 bases). The CDR3 spans 13 residues. Trimming shortened V by 3 bases and J by 2 bases, and 7 bases separated the two germline ends. Germline V CDR1 and CDR2: WNHNN, SYGVQD (reference sequence). The chain's CDR3 is CASSDRVQETQYF. In DNA form, the CDR3 reads TGCGCCAGCAGTGACAGGGTTCAAGAGACCCAGTACTTC.

A remark on this clonotype: This sequence may be a read error, since a much larger clone differs from it by one base. No conserved phenylalanine or tryptophan is present at the end of the CDR3, so a read error is the likely explanation. The chain joins TRBV10-1 to TRBJ2-3; D remains ambiguous. Germline loops: CDR1 WNHNN, CDR2 SYGVQD (reference sequence). CDR3 length: 13 amino acids. The V end was cut by 3 bases, the J end by 4 bases, with 8 bases between. CDR3 sequence reads: CASSDYAPDTQYS. DNA for the CDR3: TGCGCCAGCAGTGATTATGCTCCAGATACGCAGTATTCT.

This clonotype came up a few times. J is TRBJ1-1 and V is TRBV5-1, with D perhaps TRBD1 (6 bases). The germline CDR1 and CDR2 sequences are SGHRS and YFSETQ. V was pared by 2 bases and J by 4 bases, with 12 bases between. CDR3 length equals 14 residues. The CDR3 DNA reads as TGCGCCAGCAGCTTCAACAGGGCTAGCACTGAAGCTTTCTTT. Translation gives CASSFNRASTEAFF.

The chain combines TRBV29-1 with TRBJ2-5, with D possibly being TRBD2 (6 bases). The CDR3 covers 13 residues. Germline V gives CDR1 SQVTM, CDR2 ANQGSEA. V was clipped by 4 bases and J by 0 bases, with 9 bases between them. CDR3 sequence reads: CSVARGNQETQYF. CDR3 in DNA: TGCAGCGTTGCTCGGGGGAACCAAGAGACCCAGTACTTC.

This clonotype appeared many times. The gene calls are TRBV12-3 or TRBV12-4 and TRBJ2-3; 7 bases agree with TRBD1. With V trimmed by 5 bases and J by 1 base, 3 bases remained unmatched. The CDR3 is made up of 14 amino acids. The CDR3 sequence: CASSHGQGTDTQYF. CDR3 nucleotides: TGTGCCAGCAGTCACGGACAGGGCACAGATACGCAGTATTTT.

This clonotype was observed many times. CDR3 nucleotides: TGTGCCACCGCGAAGTCCCTAGGTATACCCGGGGAGCTGTTTTTT. This encodes CATAKSLGIPGELFF. The V call is TRBV12-3 or TRBV12-4, the J call TRBJ2-2; D ambiguous. V gave up 10 bases and J gave up 6 bases, with 21 bases separating them. This CDR3 spans 15 amino acids.

CDR3 region: CASSLQTQDFTGELFF. DNA of the CDR3: TGCGCCAGCAGCTTGCAGACGCAGGACTTTACCGGGGAGCTGTTTTTT. The V and J genes are TRBV5-1 and TRBJ2-2; perhaps TRBD2 as D (5 bases). Germline CDR1 reads SGHRS; CDR2 reads YFSETQ. Between the trimmed V and J ends, which lost 1 base and 5 bases, there was a span of 15 bases. CDR3 size: 16 residues.

Many counts were recorded for this clonotype. At one of its ends the junction is not consistent with the germline gene, which may arise from a read error. The gene calls are TRBV5-1 and TRBJ2-1, with D possibly matching TRBD2 (5 bases). The CDR3 sequence is 14 residues long. The germline V gene has CDR1 SGHRS and CDR2 YFSETQ. CDR3 sequence reads: CASSLGTSYNEQFF. In DNA form, the CDR3 reads TGTGCCAGCAGCTTGGGAACTAGTTACAATGAGCAGTTCTTC.

This clonotype has a handful of counts. The V call is TRBV9, the J call TRBJ1-2; D is unresolved. This CDR3 is built from 16 residues. With 0 bases removed from V and 8 bases from J, the gap between germline ends came to 20 bases. Germline-derived CDR1 and CDR2 are SGDLS and YYNGEE. Here the CDR3 reads CASSVDIIGRVGGYTF. CDR3 coding DNA: TGTGCCAGCAGCGTAGATATTATTGGAAGGGTAGGAGGCTACACCTTC.

The V and J genes are TRBV11-2 and TRBJ1-1, with D unclear. The germline CDR1 and CDR2 sequences are SGHAT and FQNNGV. Trimming removed 1 base from V and 4 bases from J, with 10 bases in between. The CDR3 has 14 amino acids. As DNA, the CDR3 is TGTGCCAGCAGCTTAGGTTTGTCGGGCACTGAAGCTTTCTTT. Translating gives CASSLGLSGTEAFF.

This clonotype came up a few times. The gene calls are TRBV4-3 and TRBJ1-6; possible D gene TRBD1, 5 bases. Per the germline V gene, CDR1 is LGHNA and CDR2 is YSLEER. Trimming stripped 0 bases from V and 7 bases from J, with 13 bases between. The CDR3 is 16 residues long. The CDR3 nucleotides are TGCGCCAGCAGCCAAGATGGGGCGGCCCGCAATTCACCCCTCCACTTT. Encoded protein: CASSQDGAARNSPLHF.

This rearrangement joins TRBV4-3 to TRBJ1-1, with 7 bases lining up with TRBD1. The V gene end was trimmed by 3 bases and the J gene end by 2 bases; junction bases not matched to a gene: 6. This CDR3 is built from 15 residues. Germline V lookup: CDR1 LGHNA, CDR2 YSLEER. Here the CDR3 reads CASSHTTGPNTEAFF. DNA of the CDR3: TGCGCCAGCAGCCATACGACAGGGCCCAACACTGAAGCTTTCTTT.